This TCR beta chain is from a study of HIV-infected patients and healthy controls (dated by TCRdb to between 2014 and 2016). Library creation used 5' RACE. Sequenced using an Illumina MiSeq. TCRdb reprocessing: public reads trimmed at Q25 with fastp, clones called with MiXCR, in-frame beta chains kept. Identical CDR3 protein sequences are pooled into one entry, listed with their most common genes and DNA. Within this sample are roughly 18,000 distinct CDR3 sequences, with around 19% of them counted one time only. The ten largest clones capture around 34% of the sample. This clonotype was seen more than once but under ten times. Its antigen is not yet known. Per-base qualities were not stored, and no clone one base away is much larger. The TCR was taken from a human donor in good health. Material for sequencing was CD8+ T cells from blood.

The sequenced DNA is TGTGCCGTTCCGGGACTAGCGACAGATACGCAGTATTTT. Translated, this is CAVPGLATDTQYF. Rearrangement joined TRBV2 to TRBJ2-3; 10 of the junction bases match TRBD2. CDR1 and CDR2 were assigned from the germline V gene as SNHLY and FYNNEI. From V the trimming removes 11 bases and from J it removes 3 bases, while the gene matches leave 5 bases of the junction unaccounted for. Taken from cysteine to phenylalanine, the CDR3 has 13 residues. Only the CDR3 DNA is retained, 39 bases long and in frame from the first base.